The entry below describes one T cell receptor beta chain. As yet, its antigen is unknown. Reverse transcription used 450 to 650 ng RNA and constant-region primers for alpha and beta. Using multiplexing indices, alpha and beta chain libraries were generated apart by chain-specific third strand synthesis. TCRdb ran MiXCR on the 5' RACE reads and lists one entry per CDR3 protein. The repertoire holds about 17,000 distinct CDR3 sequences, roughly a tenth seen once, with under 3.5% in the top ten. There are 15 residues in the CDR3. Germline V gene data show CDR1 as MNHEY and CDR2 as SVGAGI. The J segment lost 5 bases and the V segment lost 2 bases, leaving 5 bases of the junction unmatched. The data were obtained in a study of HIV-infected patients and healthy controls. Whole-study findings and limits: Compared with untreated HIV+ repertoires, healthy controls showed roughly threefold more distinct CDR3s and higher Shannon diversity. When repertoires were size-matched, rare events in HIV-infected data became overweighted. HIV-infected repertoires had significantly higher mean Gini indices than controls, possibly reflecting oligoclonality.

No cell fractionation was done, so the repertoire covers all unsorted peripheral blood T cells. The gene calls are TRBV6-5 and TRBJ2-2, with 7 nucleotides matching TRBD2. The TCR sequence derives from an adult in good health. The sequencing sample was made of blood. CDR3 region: CASSYGLAETGELFF. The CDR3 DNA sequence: TGTGCCAGCAGTTACGGGCTAGCGGAAACCGGGGAGCTGTTTTTT.